This T cell receptor beta chain came from a study of CD8 T cells in Susac syndrome. Study context: There were over five sequenced Susac syndrome patients with active disease and fewer than 10 in remission. Patients with Susac syndrome were therapy-naive, on corticosteroids, or on intravenous immunoglobulin alone at blood draw.

Study conclusions and caveats: Across the total CD8+ repertoires, under 20 Susac-specific public clones were detected, and across the CD8+ TEMRA repertoires, roughly five such clones were detected.

The germline gives CDR1 SQVTM, CDR2 ANQGSEA. Trimming shortened V by 0 bases and J by 0 bases, and 6 bases separated the two germline ends. The CDR3 extends over 13 amino acids. RNA in amounts of roughly 0.5 to 1 ug was reverse transcribed with random hexamers. One entry per CDR3 protein, called by TCRdb with MiXCR from the immunoSEQ multiplex PCR reads. Of about 80,000 distinct CDR3 sequences in the sample, 95% to 97% are singletons; the top ten hold about 0.41%. This clonotype occurred once. The antigen is unknown. TCR beta sequencing was performed on blood CD8+ and CD4+ T cells. J is TRBJ2-7 and V is TRBV29-1; D gene ambiguous. Input material: CD8+ T cells from PBMCs. The TCR originated in a human donor with Susac syndrome. CDR3 nucleotides: TGCAGCGTTGAAGATCACCGCTCCTACGAGCAGTACTTC. Translated, it gives CSVEDHRSYEQYF.